This T cell receptor beta chain stems from a study of cytomegalovirus exposure and HLA in healthy donors. Study-wide results and limits: The authors assumed roughly uniform sequencing depth across donors for presence/absence analyses. Previous analysis showed most TCR beta V segments were productive about 90% or about 30% of the time. It was reported that TCR beta sequences correctly inferred the HLA-A and HLA-B alleles for most subjects.

This clone appeared a single time. The antigen remains unidentified. Primers for the PCR totalled 60 Vbeta and 13 Jbeta. Libraries were prepared by immunoSEQ multiplex PCR; TCRdb keeps only in-frame clonotypes and omits some of them. The sample holds about 140,000 clones, 70% to 75% seen once. Per germline, CDR1 SQVTM and CDR2 ANQGSEA. The CDR3 is made up of 12 amino acids. The ends lost 5 bases at V and 5 bases at J; junction bases unmatched: 3. Specimen: PBMCs. The rearrangement uses TRBV29-1 and TRBJ2-5; 9 nucleotides match TRBD1. This TCR was recovered from a woman aged 25 to 45 in good health and CMV-seronegative. CDR3 region: CSVRQGGETQYF. DNA for the CDR3: TGCAGCGTTCGACAGGGGGGCGAGACCCAGTACTTC.